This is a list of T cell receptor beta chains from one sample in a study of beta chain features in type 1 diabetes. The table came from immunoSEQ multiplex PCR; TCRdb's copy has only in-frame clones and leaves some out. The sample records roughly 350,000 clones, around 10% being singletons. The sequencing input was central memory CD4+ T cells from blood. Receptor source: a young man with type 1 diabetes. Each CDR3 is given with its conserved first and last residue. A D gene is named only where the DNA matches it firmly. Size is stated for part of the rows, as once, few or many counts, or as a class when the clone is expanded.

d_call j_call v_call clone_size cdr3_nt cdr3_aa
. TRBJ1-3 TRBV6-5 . TGTGCCAGCATCACGGGGACCTCTGGAAACACCATATATTTT CASITGTSGNTIYF
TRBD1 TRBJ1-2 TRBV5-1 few TGCGCCAGCAGCATCGGACAGGATCGATACACCTTC CASSIGQDRYTF
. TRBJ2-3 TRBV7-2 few TGTGCCAGCAGCTTTAATATTGGGTCGGGGACAGATACGCAGTATTTT CASSFNIGSGTDTQYF
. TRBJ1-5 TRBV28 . TGTGCCAGCAGTTCCAATGACAGGAGATATAGCAATCAGCCCCAGCATTTT CASSSNDRRYSNQPQHF
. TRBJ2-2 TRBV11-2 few TGTGCCAGCAGCAAACAGGGTTTATACGAAAACACCGGGGAGCTGTTTTTT CASSKQGLYENTGELFF
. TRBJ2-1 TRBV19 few TGTGCCAGTAGCGTGCGTGGGGCAGGAGGCAGATTCTTC CASSVRGAGGRFF
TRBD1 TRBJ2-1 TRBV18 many TGTGCCAGCTCACCTAGGGACAGGGTTAATGAGCAGTTCTTC CASSPRDRVNEQFF
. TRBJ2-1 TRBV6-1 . TGTGCCATCAGTGAATTATCGGGATCCTACAATGAGCAGTTCTTC CAISELSGSYNEQFF
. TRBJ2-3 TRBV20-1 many TGCAGTGCTTACCACGTAGATACGCAGTATTTT CSAYHVDTQYF
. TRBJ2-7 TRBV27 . TGTGCCAGCAGTGAAACCCGGCCCGGGGAGCAGTACTTC CASSETRPGEQYF
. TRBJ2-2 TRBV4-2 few TGTGCCAGCAGCCCGCCTGGGGCTAGTGGATCCGGGGAGCTGTTTTTT CASSPPGASGSGELFF
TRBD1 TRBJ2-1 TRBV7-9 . TGTGCCAGCAGCCCGGGACAGGGGGCACGCAATGAGCAGTTCTTC CASSPGQGARNEQFF
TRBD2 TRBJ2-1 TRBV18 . TGTGCCAGCTCACCCGTCCTAGCGGGAGTTAGCAATGAGCAGTTCTTC CASSPVLAGVSNEQFF
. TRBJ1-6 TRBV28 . TGTGCCAGCAGCCCATTAAGGGGCTCACCCCTCCACTTT CASSPLRGSPLHF
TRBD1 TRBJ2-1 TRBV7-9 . TGTGCCAGCAGCGTGGACAGGGGGTACAATGAGCAGTTCTTC CASSVDRGYNEQFF
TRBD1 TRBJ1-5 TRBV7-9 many TGTGCCAGCAGCCCACAGGGGGCCCATCAGCCCCAGCATTTT CASSPQGAHQPQHF
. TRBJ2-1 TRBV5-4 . TGTGCCAGCAGCTTAAGTAGCGACTCCTACAATGAGCAGTTCTTC CASSLSSDSYNEQFF
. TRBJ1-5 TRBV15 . TGTGCCACCAGCAGACCTGGGGGGGCTAATAGCAATCAGCCCCAGCATTTT CATSRPGGANSNQPQHF
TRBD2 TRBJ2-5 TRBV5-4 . TGTGCCAGCAGCTCCGGGACTAGCGGGAGGGCCCGGGAGACCCAGTACTTC CASSSGTSGRARETQYF
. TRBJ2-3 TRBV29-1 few TGCAGCGTCGCTGGCCGGGATGGCTCAGATACGCAGTATTTT CSVAGRDGSDTQYF
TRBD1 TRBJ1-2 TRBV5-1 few TGCGCCAGCAGCTTGGAACAGGGGGCAGGTGGCTACACCTTC CASSLEQGAGGYTF
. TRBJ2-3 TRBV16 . TGTGCCAGCAGCCAATCGGCCTCCACAGATACGCAGTATTTT CASSQSASTDTQYF
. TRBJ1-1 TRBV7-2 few TGTGCCAGCAGCTATCGCGGGGAGGCCGGGGATTTCTTT CASSYRGEAGDFF
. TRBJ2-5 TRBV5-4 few TGTGCCAGCAGCTTGGGACAGGTCATGGAGACCCAGTACTTC CASSLGQVMETQYF
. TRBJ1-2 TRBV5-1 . TGCGCCAGCAGCCCCTCGGGGGGTAACTATGGCTACACCTTC CASSPSGGNYGYTF
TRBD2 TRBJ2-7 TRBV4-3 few TGCGCCAGCAGCCGAGGACTAGGGTCCCTCGAGCAGTACTTC CASSRGLGSLEQYF
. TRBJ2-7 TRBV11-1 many TGTGCCAGCAGCGACTTGCAAGAGCAGTACTTC CASSDLQEQYF
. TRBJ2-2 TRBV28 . TGTACCAGCAGTTTAACCGGGGAGCTGTTTTTT CTSSLTGELFF
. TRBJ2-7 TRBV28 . TGTGCCAGCAGCCCTTCTGGGATAGGGAGTTATTTTTCCTACGAGCAGTACTTC CASSPSGIGSYFSYEQYF
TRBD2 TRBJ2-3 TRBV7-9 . TGTGCCAGCAGCTCCTCCGGGCGGGAGGGGGCAGATACGCAGTATTTT CASSSSGREGADTQYF
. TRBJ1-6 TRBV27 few TGTGCCAGCAGTTTAGAGGCCAATGGACCGGGTCGAGCTAATTCACCCCTCCACTTT CASSLEANGPGRANSPLHF
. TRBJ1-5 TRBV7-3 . TGTGCCAGCAGCCCAAAGTACAGTGGTGCTAGGGGGCCCCAGCATTTT CASSPKYSGARGPQHF
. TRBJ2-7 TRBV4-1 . TGCGCCAGCAGCCACCCAAGAGGAGGGCAGTACTTC CASSHPRGGQYF
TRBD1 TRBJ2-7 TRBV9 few TGTGCCAGCAGCGTAGCCACAGGGGCCCAGACCTACGAGCAGTACTTC CASSVATGAQTYEQYF
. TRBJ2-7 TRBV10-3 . TGTGCCATCCGTGTACAGGCCCTAGGCCTCGGGGAGCAGTACTTC CAIRVQALGLGEQYF
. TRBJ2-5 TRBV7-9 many TGTGCCAGCAATGGGAATTGGGAGACCCAGTACTTC CASNGNWETQYF
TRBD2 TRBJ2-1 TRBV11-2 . TGTGCCAGCAGCCCGGGACTAGCGGGAGGGGGAAGGTCTGAGCAGTTCTTC CASSPGLAGGGRSEQFF
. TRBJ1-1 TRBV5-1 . TGCGCCAGCAGGTCGACAGCGGGGGAGGCTTTCTTT CASRSTAGEAFF
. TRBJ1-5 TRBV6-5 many TGTGCCAGCAGTTACAACGGAGGGAAACAGCCCCAGCATTTT CASSYNGGKQPQHF
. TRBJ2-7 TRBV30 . TGTGCCTGGCATAGGGCGAGCTCCTACGAGCAGTACTTC CAWHRASSYEQYF
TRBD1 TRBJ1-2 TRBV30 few TGTGCCGGTAGCAACCGGGACAGGGGCACCTTC CAGSNRDRGTF
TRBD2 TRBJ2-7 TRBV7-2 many TGTGCCAGCAGCTTAGCGAGCGGGAGGACCCCCCTCGAGCAGTACTTC CASSLASGRTPLEQYF
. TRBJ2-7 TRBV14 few TGTGCCAGCAGCCAGTCCAGCTGGTCGGGGGAGCAGTACTTC CASSQSSWSGEQYF
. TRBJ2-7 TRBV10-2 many TGCGCCAGCAGTGAGTCAGCAGGGAGGTCCTACGAGCAGTACTTC CASSESAGRSYEQYF
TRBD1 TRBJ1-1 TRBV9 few TGTGCCAGCAGCGCACAGGGGATGAACACTGAAGCTTTCTTT CASSAQGMNTEAFF
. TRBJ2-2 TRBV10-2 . TGCGCCAGCCTTCCACTCGGTACCAACACCGGGGAGCTGTTTTTT CASLPLGTNTGELFF
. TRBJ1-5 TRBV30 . TGTGCCTGGAGTAGCCCCAATCAGCCCCAGCATTTT CAWSSPNQPQHF
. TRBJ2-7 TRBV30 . TGTGCCTGGAGTTCGGGGGCCCACGAGCAGTACTTC CAWSSGAHEQYF
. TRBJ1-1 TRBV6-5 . TGTGCCAGCAGTTACTCGAGGGACACTGAAGCTTTCTTT CASSYSRDTEAFF
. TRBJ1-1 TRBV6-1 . TGTGCCAGCAGTTACCGAGGGACAGCTTTCTTT CASSYRGTAFF
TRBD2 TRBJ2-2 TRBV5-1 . TGCGCCAGCAGCTTGGTTTCTGCGGGAGGGAACACCGGGGAGCTGTTTTTT CASSLVSAGGNTGELFF
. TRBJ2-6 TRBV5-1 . TGCGCCAGCAGCTTGAAAGCTGCGGCGGCGGGGGCCAACGTCCTGACTTTC CASSLKAAAAGANVLTF
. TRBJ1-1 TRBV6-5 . TGTGCCAGCAGTCCTGGGGGCGGTTCGGGTACTGAAGCTTTCTTT CASSPGGGSGTEAFF
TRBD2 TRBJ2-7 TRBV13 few TGTGCCAGCAGCTTTTTTAAAGCGGGAGGGGCCTACGAGCAGTACTTC CASSFFKAGGAYEQYF
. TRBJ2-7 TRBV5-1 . TGCGCCAGCGCCGACCCAAGCGGTTCGGGGGACGAGCAGTACTTC CASADPSGSGDEQYF
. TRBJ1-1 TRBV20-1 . TGCAGTGCCGTCAAGAACACTGAAGCTTTCTTT CSAVKNTEAFF
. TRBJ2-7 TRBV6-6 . TGTGCAAGCAAGGGGTGGGCAGAGCCTTCCTACGAGCAGTACTTC CASKGWAEPSYEQYF
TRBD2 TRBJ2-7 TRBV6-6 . TGTGCCAGCAGGAGCGGACTAGCGGGCTACGAGCAGTACTTC CASRSGLAGYEQYF
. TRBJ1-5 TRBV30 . TGTGCCTGGAGCCCCCGACCGGATCAGCCCCAGCATTTT CAWSPRPDQPQHF
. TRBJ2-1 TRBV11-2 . TGTGCCAGCAGCTTTTTTAGGACATCGAATGAGCAGTTCTTC CASSFFRTSNEQFF